A selection of T cell receptor beta chains follows, all from one sample in a study of blood T cells in healthy people across ages. TCRdb reprocessed the 5' RACE reads with MiXCR, giving one entry per CDR3 protein. In the table there are 1.8 million or so distinct CDR3 sequences, roughly two fifths of which are singletons. Input material: blood. The receptor source for this set is a human donor in good health. CDR3s include the opening cysteine and the closing phenylalanine or tryptophan. The order of the fields is V gene, CDR3 length, D gene, clone size, J gene, CDR3 protein, CDR3 DNA. The D gene is left open where the match is weak. Clone size is not always given. Where it is, it says once, few, many or a class for expanded clones.

V gene: TRBV20-1
CDR3 length: 11
D gene: NA
clone size: NA
J gene: TRBJ2-5
CDR3 protein: CSASPQETQYF
CDR3 DNA: TGCAGTGCCAGCCCACAAGAGACCCAGTACTTC

V gene: TRBV7-9
CDR3 length: 16
D gene: TRBD1
clone size: few
J gene: TRBJ1-2
CDR3 protein: CASSLGTAASNYGYTF
CDR3 DNA: TGTGCCAGCAGCCTGGGGACAGCGGCATCTAACTATGGCTACACCTTC

V gene: TRBV3-1
CDR3 length: 15
D gene: NA
clone size: NA
J gene: TRBJ2-1
CDR3 protein: CASSLTGTARNEQFF
CDR3 DNA: TGTGCCAGCAGCCTCACCGGGACTGCGCGCAATGAGCAGTTCTTC

V gene: TRBV29-1
CDR3 length: 11
D gene: NA
clone size: few
J gene: TRBJ1-1
CDR3 protein: CSVTDSYEAFF
CDR3 DNA: TGCAGCGTGACAGATAGTTATGAAGCTTTCTTT

V gene: TRBV21-1
CDR3 length: 13
D gene: NA
clone size: NA
J gene: TRBJ2-1
CDR3 protein: CASIRRTYNEQFF
CDR3 DNA: TGTGCCAGCATCCGCAGGACCTACAATGAGCAGTTCTTC

V gene: TRBV7-2
CDR3 length: 13
D gene: NA
clone size: NA
J gene: TRBJ1-6
CDR3 protein: CASSFAFNSPLHF
CDR3 DNA: TGTGCCAGCAGCTTTGCTTTTAATTCACCCCTCCACTTT

V gene: TRBV7-9
CDR3 length: 12
D gene: NA
clone size: NA
J gene: TRBJ2-7
CDR3 protein: CASSDGWLEQYF
CDR3 DNA: TGTGCCAGCAGCGACGGCTGGCTGGAGCAGTACTTC

V gene: TRBV18
CDR3 length: 14
D gene: NA
clone size: NA
J gene: TRBJ1-4
CDR3 protein: CASSPSDDQGKLFF
CDR3 DNA: TGTGCCAGCTCACCGTCGGACGATCAAGGAAAACTGTTTTTT

V gene: TRBV6-5
CDR3 length: 15
D gene: NA
clone size: NA
J gene: TRBJ1-6
CDR3 protein: CASSYSISLNSPLHF
CDR3 DNA: TGTGCCAGCAGTTACTCGATAAGTCTTAATTCACCCCTCCACTTT

V gene: TRBV7-9
CDR3 length: 18
D gene: NA
clone size: few
J gene: TRBJ1-2
CDR3 protein: CASSPQGGRQRGNYGYTF
CDR3 DNA: TGTGCCAGCAGTCCTCAAGGGGGTCGACAAAGGGGAAACTATGGCTACACCTTC

V gene: TRBV4-2
CDR3 length: 16
D gene: NA
clone size: NA
J gene: TRBJ2-3
CDR3 protein: CASSQEYFRSSDTQYF
CDR3 DNA: TGTGCCAGCAGCCAAGAGTATTTCAGGAGTTCGGATACGCAGTATTTT

V gene: TRBV2
CDR3 length: 15
D gene: NA
clone size: NA
J gene: TRBJ2-5
CDR3 protein: CASSERDWYQEAQYF
CDR3 DNA: TGTGCCAGCAGTGAACGGGACTGGTACCAAGAGGCCCAGTACTTC

V gene: TRBV10-3
CDR3 length: 12
D gene: NA
clone size: NA
J gene: TRBJ2-7
CDR3 protein: CAIAGNAYEQDF
CDR3 DNA: TGTGCCATAGCAGGTAATGCCTACGAGCAGGACTTC

V gene: TRBV7-9
CDR3 length: 12
D gene: NA
clone size: many
J gene: TRBJ2-3
CDR3 protein: CASSRTLDTQYF
CDR3 DNA: TGTGCCAGCAGCCGGACGTTGGATACGCAGTATTTT

V gene: TRBV6-2/TRBV6-3
CDR3 length: 15
D gene: NA
clone size: few
J gene: TRBJ1-4
CDR3 protein: CASSYSTGPTGRLFF
CDR3 DNA: TGTGCCAGCAGTTACTCGACGGGACCGACAGGAAGACTGTTTTTT

V gene: TRBV4-3
CDR3 length: 20
D gene: TRBD1
clone size: once
J gene: TRBJ1-1
CDR3 protein: CASSQELFRSSAGGITEAFF
CDR3 DNA: TGCGCCAGCAGCCAAGAACTATTCCGGTCGTCGGCAGGGGGCATAACTGAAGCTTTCTTT

V gene: TRBV14
CDR3 length: 16
D gene: NA
clone size: NA
J gene: TRBJ2-5
CDR3 protein: CASSQSQGSVQETQYF
CDR3 DNA: TGTGCCAGCAGCCAATCCCAGGGATCCGTCCAAGAGACCCAGTACTTC

V gene: TRBV2
CDR3 length: 17
D gene: NA
clone size: few
J gene: TRBJ2-1
CDR3 protein: CASVTVQRARPHNEQFF
CDR3 DNA: TGTGCCAGCGTGACGGTACAGAGAGCCCGACCACACAATGAGCAGTTCTTC

V gene: TRBV27
CDR3 length: 12
D gene: NA
clone size: few
J gene: TRBJ1-6
CDR3 protein: CASSILNSPLHF
CDR3 DNA: TGTGCCAGCAGTATCCTTAATTCACCCCTCCACTTT

V gene: TRBV6-2/TRBV6-3
CDR3 length: 11
D gene: NA
clone size: many
J gene: TRBJ2-7
CDR3 protein: CASSSEYEQYF
CDR3 DNA: TGTGCCAGCAGTTCTGAGTACGAGCAGTACTTC

V gene: TRBV4-3
CDR3 length: 16
D gene: TRBD2
clone size: NA
J gene: TRBJ2-2
CDR3 protein: CASSQALAGDGGELFF
CDR3 DNA: TGCGCCAGCAGCCAAGCCCTAGCGGGGGATGGCGGGGAACTGTTTTTT

V gene: TRBV9
CDR3 length: 11
D gene: NA
clone size: NA
J gene: TRBJ1-5
CDR3 protein: CASGNEEPQHF
CDR3 DNA: TGTGCCAGCGGGAACGAGGAGCCCCAGCATTTT

V gene: TRBV7-3
CDR3 length: 15
D gene: NA
clone size: NA
J gene: TRBJ1-1
CDR3 protein: CASSSRGGHDTEAFF
CDR3 DNA: TGTGCCAGCAGCTCAAGGGGGGGACACGACACTGAAGCTTTCTTT

V gene: TRBV20-1
CDR3 length: 14
D gene: TRBD1
clone size: few
J gene: TRBJ1-1
CDR3 protein: CSARRGPGNTEAFF
CDR3 DNA: TGCAGTGCTAGAAGGGGGCCGGGGAACACTGAAGCTTTCTTT

V gene: TRBV20-1
CDR3 length: 12
D gene: NA
clone size: few
J gene: TRBJ1-5
CDR3 protein: CSPRLSNQPQHF
CDR3 DNA: TGCAGTCCTCGTCTTAGCAATCAGCCCCAGCATTTT

V gene: TRBV29-1
CDR3 length: 12
D gene: NA
clone size: few
J gene: TRBJ1-1
CDR3 protein: CSVETGRGEAFF
CDR3 DNA: TGCAGCGTTGAGACCGGACGGGGTGAAGCTTTCTTT

V gene: TRBV20-1
CDR3 length: 15
D gene: TRBD1
clone size: NA
J gene: TRBJ1-2
CDR3 protein: CSARDTGGFNYGYTF
CDR3 DNA: TGCAGTGCTAGAGACACAGGGGGTTTTAACTATGGCTACACCTTC

V gene: TRBV4-3
CDR3 length: 14
D gene: NA
clone size: once
J gene: TRBJ2-1
CDR3 protein: CASSQVRTANEQFF
CDR3 DNA: TGCGCCAGCAGCCAAGTGCGGACTGCAAATGAGCAGTTCTTC

V gene: TRBV5-4
CDR3 length: 15
D gene: NA
clone size: few
J gene: TRBJ2-1
CDR3 protein: CASTISGTSTNEQFF
CDR3 DNA: TGTGCCAGCACCATATCAGGGACTTCAACTAATGAGCAGTTCTTC

V gene: TRBV6-5
CDR3 length: 18
D gene: NA
clone size: NA
J gene: TRBJ1-6
CDR3 protein: CASSYSEFLGERQSPLHF
CDR3 DNA: TGTGCCAGCAGTTACAGCGAATTTCTGGGGGAGAGGCAATCACCCCTCCACTTT

V gene: TRBV15
CDR3 length: 15
D gene: NA
clone size: NA
J gene: TRBJ2-7
CDR3 protein: CATSREDGATYEQYF
CDR3 DNA: TGTGCCACCAGCAGAGAGGACGGCGCTACCTACGAGCAGTACTTC

V gene: TRBV27
CDR3 length: 15
D gene: TRBD1
clone size: NA
J gene: TRBJ2-7
CDR3 protein: CASSLMGTGSYEQYF
CDR3 DNA: TGTGCCAGCAGCTTAATGGGGACAGGGTCGTACGAGCAGTACTTC

V gene: TRBV28
CDR3 length: 17
D gene: NA
clone size: NA
J gene: TRBJ1-5
CDR3 protein: CACRPTGRVYSNRPQHF
CDR3 DNA: TGTGCCTGCAGGCCGACGGGAAGGGTATATAGCAATCGGCCCCAGCATTTT

V gene: TRBV29-1
CDR3 length: 15
D gene: NA
clone size: few
J gene: TRBJ1-1
CDR3 protein: CSARGRAPMNTEAFF
CDR3 DNA: TGCAGCGCCCGAGGCAGGGCGCCTATGAACACTGAAGCTTTCTTT

V gene: TRBV4-3
CDR3 length: 14
D gene: NA
clone size: NA
J gene: TRBJ2-5
CDR3 protein: CASSHTGIQETQYF
CDR3 DNA: TGCGCCAGCAGCCATACGGGAATCCAAGAGACCCAGTACTTC

V gene: TRBV20-1
CDR3 length: 10
D gene: NA
clone size: NA
J gene: TRBJ2-3
CDR3 protein: CSAPRRTQYF
CDR3 DNA: TGCAGTGCTCCCCGTCGTACGCAGTATTTT

V gene: TRBV6-1
CDR3 length: 14
D gene: NA
clone size: NA
J gene: TRBJ1-5
CDR3 protein: CANSETGTPRPQHF
CDR3 DNA: TGTGCCAACAGTGAAACGGGAACCCCTCGGCCCCAGCATTTT

V gene: TRBV12-3/TRBV12-4
CDR3 length: 14
D gene: NA
clone size: few
J gene: TRBJ1-1
CDR3 protein: CASSLFRPSAEAFF
CDR3 DNA: TGTGCCAGCAGTTTATTTCGGCCGAGCGCTGAAGCTTTCTTT

V gene: TRBV9
CDR3 length: 16
D gene: NA
clone size: once
J gene: TRBJ2-3
CDR3 protein: CASSGSQVLSTDTQYF
CDR3 DNA: TGTGCCAGCAGCGGATCACAGGTCCTCAGCACAGATACGCAGTATTTT

V gene: TRBV4-1
CDR3 length: 17
D gene: NA
clone size: NA
J gene: TRBJ2-3
CDR3 protein: CASSHGPGRDPTDTQYF
CDR3 DNA: TGCGCCAGCAGCCACGGCCCCGGACGGGATCCAACAGATACGCAGTATTTT

V gene: TRBV6-1
CDR3 length: 16
D gene: NA
clone size: NA
J gene: TRBJ2-3
CDR3 protein: CASSDRPTSWTDMQYF
CDR3 DNA: TGTGCCAGCTCTGACAGGCCGACTAGCTGGACAGATATGCAGTATTTT

V gene: TRBV7-3
CDR3 length: 13
D gene: NA
clone size: few
J gene: TRBJ2-4
CDR3 protein: CASRQKAKNIQYF
CDR3 DNA: TGTGCCAGCAGACAGAAAGCCAAAAACATTCAGTACTTC

V gene: TRBV29-1
CDR3 length: 13
D gene: NA
clone size: few
J gene: TRBJ2-4
CDR3 protein: CSVSPPVGNIQYF
CDR3 DNA: TGCAGCGTCTCACCGCCGGTCGGGAACATTCAGTACTTC

V gene: TRBV28
CDR3 length: 17
D gene: TRBD2
clone size: NA
J gene: TRBJ2-5
CDR3 protein: CASSFSAGTPGGETQYF
CDR3 DNA: TGTGCCAGCAGTTTCTCTGCCGGGACTCCGGGAGGAGAGACCCAGTACTTC

V gene: TRBV7-2
CDR3 length: 15
D gene: TRBD1
clone size: few
J gene: TRBJ2-7
CDR3 protein: CVSSFTGGNSYEQYF
CDR3 DNA: TGTGTCAGCAGCTTTACAGGGGGCAACTCCTACGAGCAGTACTTC

V gene: TRBV7-2
CDR3 length: 14
D gene: NA
clone size: NA
J gene: TRBJ2-7
CDR3 protein: CASSYPVETYEQYF
CDR3 DNA: TGTGCCAGCAGCTACCCCGTAGAGACGTACGAGCAGTACTTC